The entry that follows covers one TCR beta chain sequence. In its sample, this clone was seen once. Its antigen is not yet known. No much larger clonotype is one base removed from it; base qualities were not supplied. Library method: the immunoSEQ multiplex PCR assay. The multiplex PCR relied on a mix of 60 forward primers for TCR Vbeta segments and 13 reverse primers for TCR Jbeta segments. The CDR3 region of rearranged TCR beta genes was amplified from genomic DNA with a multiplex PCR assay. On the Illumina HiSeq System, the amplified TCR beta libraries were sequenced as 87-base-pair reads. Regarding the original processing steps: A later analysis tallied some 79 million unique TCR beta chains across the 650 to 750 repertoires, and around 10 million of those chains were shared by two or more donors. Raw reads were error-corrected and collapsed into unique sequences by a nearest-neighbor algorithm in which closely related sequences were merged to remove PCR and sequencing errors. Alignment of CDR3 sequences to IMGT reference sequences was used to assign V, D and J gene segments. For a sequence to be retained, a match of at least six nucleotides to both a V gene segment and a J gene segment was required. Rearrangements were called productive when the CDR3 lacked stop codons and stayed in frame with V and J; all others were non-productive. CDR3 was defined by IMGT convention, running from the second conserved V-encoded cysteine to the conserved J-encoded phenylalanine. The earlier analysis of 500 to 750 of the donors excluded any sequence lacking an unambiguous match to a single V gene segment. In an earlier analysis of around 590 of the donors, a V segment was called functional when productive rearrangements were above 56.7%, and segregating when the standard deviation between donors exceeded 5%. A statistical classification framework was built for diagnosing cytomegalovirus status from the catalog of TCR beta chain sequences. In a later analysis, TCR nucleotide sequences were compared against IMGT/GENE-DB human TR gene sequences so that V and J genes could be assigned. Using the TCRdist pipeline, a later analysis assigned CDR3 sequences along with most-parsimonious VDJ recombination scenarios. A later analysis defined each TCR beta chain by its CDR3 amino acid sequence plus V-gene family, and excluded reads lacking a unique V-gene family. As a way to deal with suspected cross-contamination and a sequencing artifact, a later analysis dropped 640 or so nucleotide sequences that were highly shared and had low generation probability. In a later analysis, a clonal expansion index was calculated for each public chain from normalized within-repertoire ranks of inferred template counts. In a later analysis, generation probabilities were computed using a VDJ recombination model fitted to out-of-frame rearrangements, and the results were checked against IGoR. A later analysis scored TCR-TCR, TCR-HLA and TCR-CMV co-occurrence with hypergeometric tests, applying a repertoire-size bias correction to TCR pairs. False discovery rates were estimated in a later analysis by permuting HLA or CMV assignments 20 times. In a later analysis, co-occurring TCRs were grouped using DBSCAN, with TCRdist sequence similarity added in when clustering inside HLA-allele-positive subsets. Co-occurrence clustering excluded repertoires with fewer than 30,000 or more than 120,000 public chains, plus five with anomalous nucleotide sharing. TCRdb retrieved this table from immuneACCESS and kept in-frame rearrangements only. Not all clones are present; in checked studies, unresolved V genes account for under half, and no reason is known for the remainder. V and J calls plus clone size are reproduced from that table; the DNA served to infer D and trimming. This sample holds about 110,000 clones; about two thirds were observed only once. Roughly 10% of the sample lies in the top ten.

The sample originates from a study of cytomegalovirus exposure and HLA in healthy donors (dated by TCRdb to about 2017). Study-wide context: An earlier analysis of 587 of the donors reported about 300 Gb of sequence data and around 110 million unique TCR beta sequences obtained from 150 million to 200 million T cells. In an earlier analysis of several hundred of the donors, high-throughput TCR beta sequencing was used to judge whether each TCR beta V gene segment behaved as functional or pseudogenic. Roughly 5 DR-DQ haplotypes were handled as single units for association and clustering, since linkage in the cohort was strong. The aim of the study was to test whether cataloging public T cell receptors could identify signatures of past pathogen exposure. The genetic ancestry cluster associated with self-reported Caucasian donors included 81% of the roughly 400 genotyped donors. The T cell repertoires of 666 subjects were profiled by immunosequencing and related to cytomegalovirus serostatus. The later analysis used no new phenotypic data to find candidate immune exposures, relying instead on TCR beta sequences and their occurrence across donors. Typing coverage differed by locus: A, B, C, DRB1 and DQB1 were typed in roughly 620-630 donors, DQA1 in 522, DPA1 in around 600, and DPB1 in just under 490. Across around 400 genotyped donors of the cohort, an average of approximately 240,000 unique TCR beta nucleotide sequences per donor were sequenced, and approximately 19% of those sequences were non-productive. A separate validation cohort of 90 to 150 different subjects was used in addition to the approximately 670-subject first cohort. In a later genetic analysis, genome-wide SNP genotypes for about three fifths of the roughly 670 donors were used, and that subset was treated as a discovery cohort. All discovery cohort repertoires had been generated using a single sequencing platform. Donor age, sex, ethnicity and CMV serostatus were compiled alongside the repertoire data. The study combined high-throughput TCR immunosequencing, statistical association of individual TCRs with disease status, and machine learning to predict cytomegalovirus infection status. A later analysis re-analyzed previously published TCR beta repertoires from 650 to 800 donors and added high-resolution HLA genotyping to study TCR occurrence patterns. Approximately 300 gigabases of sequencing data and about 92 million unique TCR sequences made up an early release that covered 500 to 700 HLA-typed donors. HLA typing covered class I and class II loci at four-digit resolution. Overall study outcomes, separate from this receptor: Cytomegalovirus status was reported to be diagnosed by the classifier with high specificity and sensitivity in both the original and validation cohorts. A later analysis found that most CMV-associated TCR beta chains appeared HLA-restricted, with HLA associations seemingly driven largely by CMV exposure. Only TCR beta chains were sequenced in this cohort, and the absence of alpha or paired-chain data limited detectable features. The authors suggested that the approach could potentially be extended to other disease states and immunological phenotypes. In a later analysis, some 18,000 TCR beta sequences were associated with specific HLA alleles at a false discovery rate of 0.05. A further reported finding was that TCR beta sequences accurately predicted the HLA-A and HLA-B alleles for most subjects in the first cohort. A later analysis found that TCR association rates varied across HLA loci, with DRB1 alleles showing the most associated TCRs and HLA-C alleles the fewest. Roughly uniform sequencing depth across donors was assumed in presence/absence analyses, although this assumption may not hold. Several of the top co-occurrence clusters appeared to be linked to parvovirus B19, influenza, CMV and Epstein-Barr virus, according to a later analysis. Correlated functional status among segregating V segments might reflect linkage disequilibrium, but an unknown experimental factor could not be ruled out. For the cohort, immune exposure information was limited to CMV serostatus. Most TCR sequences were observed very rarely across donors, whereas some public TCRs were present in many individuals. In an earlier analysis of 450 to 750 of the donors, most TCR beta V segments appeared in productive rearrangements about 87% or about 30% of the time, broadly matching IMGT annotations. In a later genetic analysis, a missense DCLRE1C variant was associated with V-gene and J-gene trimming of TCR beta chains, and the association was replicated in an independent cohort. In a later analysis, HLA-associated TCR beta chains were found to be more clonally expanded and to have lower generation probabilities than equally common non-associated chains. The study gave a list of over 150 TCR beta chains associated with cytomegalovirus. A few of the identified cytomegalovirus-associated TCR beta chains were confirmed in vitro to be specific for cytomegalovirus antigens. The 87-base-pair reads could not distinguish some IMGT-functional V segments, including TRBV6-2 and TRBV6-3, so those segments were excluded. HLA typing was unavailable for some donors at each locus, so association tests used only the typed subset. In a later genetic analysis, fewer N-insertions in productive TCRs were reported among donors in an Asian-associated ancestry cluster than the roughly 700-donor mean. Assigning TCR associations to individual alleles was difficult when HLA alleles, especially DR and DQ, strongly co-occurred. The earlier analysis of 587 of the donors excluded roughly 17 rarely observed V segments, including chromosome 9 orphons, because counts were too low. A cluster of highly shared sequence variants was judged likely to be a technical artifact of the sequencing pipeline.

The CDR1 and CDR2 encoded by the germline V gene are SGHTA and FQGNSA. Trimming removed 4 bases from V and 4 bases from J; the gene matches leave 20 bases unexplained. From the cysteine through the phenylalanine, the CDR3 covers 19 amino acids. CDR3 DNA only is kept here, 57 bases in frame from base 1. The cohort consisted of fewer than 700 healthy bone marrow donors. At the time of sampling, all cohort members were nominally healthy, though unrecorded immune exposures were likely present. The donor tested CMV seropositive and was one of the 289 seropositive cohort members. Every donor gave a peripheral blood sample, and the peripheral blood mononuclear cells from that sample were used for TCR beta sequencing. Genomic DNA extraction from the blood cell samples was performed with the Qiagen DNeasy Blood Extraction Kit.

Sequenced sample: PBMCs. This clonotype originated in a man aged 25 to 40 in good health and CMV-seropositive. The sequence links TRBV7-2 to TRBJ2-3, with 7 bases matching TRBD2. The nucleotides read TGTGCCAGCAGCTCCTCTGGGCTAGCGGTCCCTCGCCCCGCAGATACGCAGTATTTT. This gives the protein CASSSSGLAVPRPADTQYF.